One sample yielded the 16 T cell receptor beta chains listed below, sequenced in a study of blood T cell repertoires in COVID-19. The table came from immunoSEQ multiplex PCR; TCRdb's copy has only in-frame clones and leaves some out. The profile shows about 74,000 clones, around 90% of them singletons. Sequencing input: peripheral blood. Receptor source: a woman of 80 years or more with active or convalescent COVID-19.

Note on this clone: The same CDR3 arises from other DNA sequences in this sample as well. The chain uses TRBV7-2 and TRBJ1-1; D is undetermined. Trimming shortened V by 2 bases and J by 3 bases, and 7 bases separated the two germline ends. Germline loops: CDR1 SGHTA, CDR2 FQGNSA. There are 13 residues in the CDR3. Here the CDR3 reads CASSLFRDTEAFF. The CDR3 bases are TGTGCCAGCAGCTTATTCCGTGACACTGAAGCTTTCTTT.

The genes are TRBV15 and TRBJ2-5; D remains unclear. Trimming cost V 0 bases and J 5 bases, with 7 bases left between them. Germline lookup yields CDR1 LNHNV and CDR2 YYDKDF (reference sequence). This CDR3 has 13 amino acids. The DNA of the CDR3 is TGTGCCACCAGCAGAGATCACGGGGAGACCCAGTACTTC. It is translated as CATSRDHGETQYF.

V and J are TRBV7-9 and TRBJ1-1; no firm D call. The CDR3 is made up of 13 amino acids. Per germline, CDR1 SEHNR and CDR2 FQNEAQ (reference sequence). V gave up 1 base and J gave up 3 bases, with 6 bases separating them. In nucleotides, the CDR3 is TGTGCCAGCAGCTTAGATGCGGACACTGAAGCTTTCTTT. Translation: CASSLDADTEAFF.

The chain employs TRBV19 and TRBJ2-4; D is ambiguous. The germline V gene has CDR1 LNHDA and CDR2 SQIVND (reference sequence). Trimming took off 6 bases at V and 9 bases at J, with 15 bases between the two ends. The CDR3 totals 13 residues. CDR3: CASSSSGWSIQYF. The CDR3 bases are TGTGCCAGTAGCTCGTCTGGGTGGAGCATTCAGTACTTC.

This clone was seen just once. V usage is TRBV6-5 and J usage is TRBJ2-5; D might be TRBD1 (5 bases). The germline V and J ends were trimmed by 0 bases and 4 bases, with 9 bases remaining between them. This CDR3 spans 14 amino acids. CDR1 and CDR2 (germline): MNHEY, SVGAGI. CDR3 in amino acids: CASSYSKGPETQYF. Here the CDR3 DNA reads TGTGCCAGCAGTTACTCGAAGGGGCCAGAGACCCAGTACTTC.

The chain is built from TRBV11-2 and TRBJ2-2; no clear D. V was cut by 6 bases and J by 6 bases, with 8 bases left in between. The CDR3 is 12 residues long. CDR1 is SGHAT and CDR2 is FQNNGV in the germline V gene. CDR3 amino acids: CASRENSGELFF. The CDR3 DNA follows: TGTGCCAGCAGGGAGAATTCCGGGGAGCTGTTTTTT.

The chain uses TRBV7-9 and TRBJ2-3; no firm D call. CDR1 and CDR2 from the germline V gene are SEHNR and FQNEAQ (reference sequence). This CDR3 contains 12 residues. Trimming took 2 bases from V and 6 from J, leaving 6 bases between them. CDR3 residues: CASSLLRDTQYF. CDR3 sequence (DNA): TGTGCCAGCAGCTTACTGAGGGATACGCAGTATTTT.

The V and J genes are TRBV24-1 and TRBJ1-1; D is unclear. Germline V gene sequence: CDR1 KGHDR, CDR2 SFDVKD. CDR3 length equals 16 residues. V shed 2 bases and J shed 3 bases, with 15 bases lying between them. The CDR3 reads CATSDSTGGGDTEAFF. Here the CDR3 DNA reads TGTGCCACCAGTGATTCCACCGGAGGCGGGGACACTGAAGCTTTCTTT.

The chain carries TRBV18 and TRBJ1-3; 12 nucleotides agree with TRBD1. V was pared by 1 base and J by 4 bases, with 14 bases of the junction left unmatched. Germline CDR1 KGHSH, CDR2 LQKENI. The CDR3 totals 20 residues. CDR3 in DNA: TGTGCCAGCTCACCACTCCCTGGGACAGGGGGCCCCGAGGCCGGAAACACCATATATTTT. It encodes CASSPLPGTGGPEAGNTIYF.

The gene calls are TRBV19 and TRBJ1-5; 9 positions agree with TRBD1. V gave up 5 bases and J gave up 5 bases; unmatched junction bases: 7. The germline V gene has CDR1 LNHDA and CDR2 SQIVND (reference sequence). The CDR3 sequence is 15 residues long. This CDR3 reads CASSFLDRGDQPQHF. The CDR3 DNA reads as TGTGCCAGTAGTTTCCTAGACAGGGGGGATCAGCCCCAGCATTTT.

The rearrangement joins TRBV18 to TRBJ1-5; TRBD1 aligns across 7 bases. V shed 3 bases and J 5 bases; nucleotides not matched to a gene: 7. Germline CDR1 KGHSH, CDR2 LQKENI. There are 15 residues in the CDR3. In DNA form, the CDR3 reads TGTGCCAGCTCACCTGGACAGGCAGGATATCAGCCCCAGCATTTT. Its protein product is CASSPGQAGYQPQHF.

This rearrangement joins TRBV11-3 to TRBJ2-1, with 10 bases identical to TRBD1. V shed 5 bases and J 5 bases; nucleotides not matched to a gene: 6. CDR1 is SGHNT, CDR2 YENEEA, per germline. This CDR3 spans 15 amino acids. In nucleotides, the CDR3 is TGTGCCAGCAGCCGCACGACAGGGGGCAACAATGAGCAGTTCTTC. Its translation is CASSRTTGGNNEQFF.

DNA for the CDR3: TGTGCCAGCAGCTCCCTAGCGGAATTGACTAGCGTCGATGAGCAGTTCTTC. Protein: CASSSLAELTSVDEQFF. The V gene is TRBV9, the J gene TRBJ2-1; TRBD2 agrees at 8 bases. The CDR3 loop spans 17 amino acids. CDR1 and CDR2 from the germline V gene are SGDLS and YYNGEE. The V and J ends lost 4 bases and 8 bases, in that order; junction bases with no gene match: 17.

The chain uses TRBV7-9 and TRBJ2-7; a weak D match, TRBD1 (5 bases). CDR1 and CDR2 (germline): SEHNR, FQNEAQ (reference sequence). V gave up 5 bases and J gave up 2 bases, with 7 bases separating them. This CDR3 has 12 residues. The CDR3 DNA reads as TGTGCCAGCAGCGACAGAACCTACGAGCAGTACTTC. Translated: CASSDRTYEQYF.

This chain links TRBV5-8 with TRBJ1-2; tentatively, D is TRBD1 (5 bases). CDR3 length: 13 amino acids. Germline V lookup: CDR1 SGHTS, CDR2 YDEGEE. Trimming removed 6 bases from V and 11 bases from J, with 20 bases in between. In DNA, the CDR3 is TGTGCCAGCATGGTGACAGCATCAGTTTCTTACACCTTC. It translates to CASMVTASVSYTF.

This sequence joins TRBV7-2 and TRBJ1-1, with 8 bases aligning to TRBD1. The germline CDR1 and CDR2 sequences are SGHTA and FQGNSA. V was clipped by 4 bases and J by 11 bases; unmatched bases: 9. The CDR3 has 13 amino acids. The chain's CDR3 is CASSSRDRSPAFF. DNA of the CDR3: TGTGCCAGCAGCTCACGGGACAGGTCCCCCGCTTTCTTT.